What follows are 12 T cell receptor beta chains derived from one specimen sequenced in a study of cytomegalovirus exposure and HLA in healthy donors. Both 60 Vbeta primers and 13 Jbeta primers went into the PCR. The repertoire was sequenced with immunoSEQ multiplex PCR; TCRdb's copy has only in-frame clones and lacks some. The repertoire includes 95,000 to 150,000 clones, 70% to 90% of them detected once, and around 18% sits in the top ten. The specimen was PBMCs. The receptors originated from a man between 18 and 35 years old in good health and CMV-seropositive.

V and J are TRBV2 and TRBJ1-5; 9 nucleotides align to TRBD1. Germline V CDR1 and CDR2: SNHLY, FYNNEI. With V trimmed by 6 bases and J by 5 bases, 8 bases remained unmatched. The CDR3 extends over 15 amino acids. The CDR3 DNA follows: TGTGCCAGCAGCGAGGGACAGGGAGGGCATCAGCCCCAGCATTTT. Amino acids: CASSEGQGGHQPQHF.

The chain is built from TRBV6-5 and TRBJ1-4, with D perhaps matching TRBD1 (5 bases). This CDR3 has 13 residues. V was pared by 7 bases and J by 4 bases, with 10 bases between. From germline, CDR1 is MNHEY and CDR2 SVGAGI. As DNA, the CDR3 is TGTGCCAGCACCCCGGGGGGTAATGAAAAACTGTTTTTT. This translates into CASTPGGNEKLFF.

This clone was detected a few times. The chain links TRBV7-3 to TRBJ2-3, with 7 bases matching TRBD2. This CDR3 has 15 amino acids. V was pared by 1 base and J by 1 base, with 2 bases of the junction left unmatched. Looked up from germline, CDR1 is SGHTA and CDR2 is FQGTGA. As DNA, the CDR3 is TGTGCCAGCAGCTTAAATGCGGGGGGCACAGATACGCAGTATTTT. Translation: CASSLNAGGTDTQYF.

The rearrangement links TRBV30 to TRBJ1-6; 7 bases are a match to TRBD1. Per the germline V gene, CDR1 is GTSNPN and CDR2 is SVGIG (reference sequence). J lost 0 bases, V lost 2 bases, and 7 bases had no gene match. The CDR3 consists of 17 residues. The CDR3 loop is CAWSPPQGSSYNSPLHF. CDR3 sequence (DNA): TGTGCCTGGAGTCCTCCACAGGGGAGCTCCTATAATTCACCCCTCCACTTT.

The CDR3 region has the DNA TGTGCCACCCTAGGGTGGGGACAGGACACCTACGAGCAGTACTTC. Amino acids: CATLGWGQDTYEQYF. This chain connects TRBV10-3 to TRBJ2-7, with TRBD1 identical over 8 bases. There are 15 residues in the CDR3. Trimming cost V 10 bases and J 2 bases; bases outside gene matches: 13. Germline values: CDR1 ENHRY, CDR2 SYGVKD.

The rearrangement joins TRBV6-1 to TRBJ1-2; no definite D call. From germline, CDR1 is MNHNS and CDR2 SASEGT. Trimming removed 5 bases from V and 0 bases from J, with 10 bases in between. This CDR3 region has 14 residues. The CDR3 DNA reads TGTGCCAGCAGTACAGAGTTCGCTAACTATGGCTACACCTTC. Protein product: CASSTEFANYGYTF.

CDR3 DNA sequence: TGTGCCAGCAGCTCGGGACAGGGGTCGTACAATGAGCAGTTCTTC. Amino acid sequence: CASSSGQGSYNEQFF. V gene TRBV7-3 combines with J gene TRBJ2-1; 10 bases fit TRBD1. Per germline, CDR1 SGHTA and CDR2 FQGTGA. The CDR3 is made up of 15 amino acids. V lost 4 bases and J lost 4; bases outside the gene matches: 4.

The CDR3 loop reads CASSQRVEEVLNTGELFF. The DNA of the CDR3 is TGCGCCAGCAGCCAACGGGTGGAGGAGGTGTTGAACACCGGGGAGCTGTTTTTT. The rearrangement uses TRBV4-1 and TRBJ2-2; tentatively, D is TRBD2 (5 bases). CDR3 length equals 18 residues. V lost 2 bases, J lost 1 base, and 17 bases lay in between. CDR1 and CDR2 from the germline V gene are MGHRA and YSYEKL.

CDR3 bases: TGTGCCAGCAGTTTAGCGTTTCGGGGTCAAAATCAGCCCCAGCATTTT. This gives the protein CASSLAFRGQNQPQHF. V and J are TRBV28 and TRBJ1-5; no firm D call. The germline V gene encodes CDR1 MDHEN and CDR2 SYDVKM. V was pared by 2 bases and J by 4 bases, with 15 bases between. The CDR3 is 16 amino acids.

This chain connects TRBV7-7 to TRBJ2-5; D perhaps matches TRBD1 (6 bases). The V gene lost 4 bases and the J gene lost 8 bases, with 14 bases spanning the gap. Germline values: CDR1 SSHAT, CDR2 FNYEAQ (reference sequence). The CDR3 contains 13 residues. DNA of the CDR3: TGTGCCAGCAGCTCGGACAGAGGGATCACCCAGTACTTC. Encoded protein: CASSSDRGITQYF.

CDR3 in DNA: TGTGCCAGCAGCCCCAGCAGGGTTGGACAGCCCCAGCATTTT. Residues: CASSPSRVGQPQHF. This chain joins TRBV5-5 and TRBJ1-5; D is perhaps TRBD1 (5 bases). Germline-derived CDR1 and CDR2 are SGHKS and YYEKEE (reference sequence). V was trimmed by 4 bases and J by 7 bases, leaving 15 bases between them. The CDR3 length is 14 residues. Full variable domain (remainder filled in from reference TRBV5-5 and TRBJ1-5): DAGVTQSPTHLIKTRGQQVTLRCSPISGHKSVSWYQQVLGQGPQFIFQYYEKEERGRGNFPDRFSARQFPNYSSELNVNALLLGDSALYLCASSPSRVGQPQHFGDGTRLSIL.

This clone appeared a few times. The chain carries TRBV4-2 and TRBJ2-2, with 9 bases that match TRBD1. CDR1 is LGHNA and CDR2 is YNFKEQ in the germline V gene. This CDR3 comprises 16 residues. The J segment lost 2 bases and the V segment lost 1 base, leaving 2 bases of the junction unmatched. The CDR3 reads CASSQVGQGNTGELFF. The CDR3 DNA is TGTGCCAGCAGCCAAGTGGGACAGGGTAACACCGGGGAGCTGTTTTTT.